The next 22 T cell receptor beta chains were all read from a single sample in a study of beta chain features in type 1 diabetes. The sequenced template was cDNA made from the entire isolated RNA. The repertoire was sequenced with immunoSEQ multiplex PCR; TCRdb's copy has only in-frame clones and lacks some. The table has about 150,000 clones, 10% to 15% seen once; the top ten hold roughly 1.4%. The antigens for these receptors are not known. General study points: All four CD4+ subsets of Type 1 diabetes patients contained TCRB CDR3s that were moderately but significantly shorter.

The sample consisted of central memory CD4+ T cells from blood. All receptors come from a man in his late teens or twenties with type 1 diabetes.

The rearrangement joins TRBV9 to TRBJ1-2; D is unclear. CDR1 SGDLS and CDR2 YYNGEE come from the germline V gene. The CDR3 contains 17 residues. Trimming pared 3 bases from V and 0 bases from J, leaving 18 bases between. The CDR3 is CASSEPSTEVANYGYTF. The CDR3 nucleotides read TGTGCCAGCAGCGAGCCCTCAACAGAAGTCGCTAACTATGGCTACACCTTC.

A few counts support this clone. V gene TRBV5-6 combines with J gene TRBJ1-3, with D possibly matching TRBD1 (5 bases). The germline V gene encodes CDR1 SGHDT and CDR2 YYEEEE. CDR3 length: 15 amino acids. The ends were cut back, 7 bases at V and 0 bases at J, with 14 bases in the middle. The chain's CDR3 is CASRETGTSGNTIYF. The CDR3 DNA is TGTGCCAGCCGCGAGACGGGGACCTCTGGAAACACCATATATTTT.

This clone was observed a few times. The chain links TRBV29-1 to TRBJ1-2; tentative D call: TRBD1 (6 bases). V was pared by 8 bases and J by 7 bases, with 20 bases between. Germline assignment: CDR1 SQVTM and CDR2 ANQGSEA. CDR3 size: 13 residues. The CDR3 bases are TGCAGCTCCACCCCGGCGGGGGCACGTGGCTACACCTTC. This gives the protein CSSTPAGARGYTF.

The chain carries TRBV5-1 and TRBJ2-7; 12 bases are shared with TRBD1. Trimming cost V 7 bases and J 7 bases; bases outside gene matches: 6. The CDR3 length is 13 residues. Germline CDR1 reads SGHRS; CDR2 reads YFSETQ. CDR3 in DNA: TGCGCCAGCCGGGACAGGGGGCTAGGTGAGCAGTACTTC. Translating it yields CASRDRGLGEQYF.

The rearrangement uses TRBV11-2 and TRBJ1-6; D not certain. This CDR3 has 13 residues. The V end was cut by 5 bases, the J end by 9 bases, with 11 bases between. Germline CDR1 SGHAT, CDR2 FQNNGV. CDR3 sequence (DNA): TGTGCCAGCAGCGCAGGCGGAGGTTCACCCCTCCACTTT. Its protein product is CASSAGGGSPLHF.

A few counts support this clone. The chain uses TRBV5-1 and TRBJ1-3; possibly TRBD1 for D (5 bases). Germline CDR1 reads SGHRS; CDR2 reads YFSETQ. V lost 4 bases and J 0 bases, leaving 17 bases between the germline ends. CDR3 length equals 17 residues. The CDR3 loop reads CASSLGQGRFSGNTIYF. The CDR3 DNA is TGCGCCAGCAGCCTGGGCCAGGGCCGATTCTCTGGAAACACCATATATTTT. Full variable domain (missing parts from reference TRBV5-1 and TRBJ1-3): KAGVTQTPRYLIKTRGQQVTLSCSPISGHRSVSWYQQTPGQGLQFLFEYFSETQRNKGNFPGRFSGRQFSNSRSEMNVSTLELGDSALYLCASSLGQGRFSGNTIYFGEGSWLTVV.

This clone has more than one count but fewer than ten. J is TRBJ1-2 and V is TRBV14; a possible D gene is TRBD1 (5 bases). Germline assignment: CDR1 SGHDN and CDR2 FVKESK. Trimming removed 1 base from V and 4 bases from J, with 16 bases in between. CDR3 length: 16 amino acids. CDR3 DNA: TGTGCCAGCAGCCAAGGGGCAGCCAGGGAAACCTATGGCTACACCTTC. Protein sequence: CASSQGAARETYGYTF.

The CDR3 loop is CASSDPGRMNTEAFF. For the CDR3, the DNA is TGTGCCAGCAGTGACCCGGGACGTATGAACACTGAAGCTTTCTTT. V usage is TRBV25-1 and J usage is TRBJ1-1, with a tentative D call TRBD1 (5 bases). The CDR3 is 15 residues long. The V gene lost 3 bases and the J gene lost 0 bases, with 11 bases spanning the gap. In germline, CDR1 is MGHDK, CDR2 SYGVNS.

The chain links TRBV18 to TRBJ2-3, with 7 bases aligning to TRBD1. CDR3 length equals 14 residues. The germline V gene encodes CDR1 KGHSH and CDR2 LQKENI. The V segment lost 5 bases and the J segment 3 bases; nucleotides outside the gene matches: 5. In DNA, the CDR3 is TGTGCCAGCTCATACGACAGGGTAACAGATACGCAGTATTTT. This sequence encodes CASSYDRVTDTQYF.

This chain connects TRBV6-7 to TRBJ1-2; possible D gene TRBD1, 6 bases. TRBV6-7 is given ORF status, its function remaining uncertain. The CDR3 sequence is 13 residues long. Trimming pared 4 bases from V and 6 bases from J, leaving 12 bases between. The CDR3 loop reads CASSLGTPNGYTF. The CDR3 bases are TGTGCCAGCAGTTTAGGGACACCGAATGGCTACACCTTC.

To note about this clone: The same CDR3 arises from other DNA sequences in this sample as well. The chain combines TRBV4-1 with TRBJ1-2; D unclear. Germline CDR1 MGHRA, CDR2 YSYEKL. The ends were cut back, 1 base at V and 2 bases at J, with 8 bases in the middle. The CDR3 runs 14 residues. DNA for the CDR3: TGCGCCAGCAGCCAAGTTTCGGGAAACTATGGCTACACCTTC. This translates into CASSQVSGNYGYTF.

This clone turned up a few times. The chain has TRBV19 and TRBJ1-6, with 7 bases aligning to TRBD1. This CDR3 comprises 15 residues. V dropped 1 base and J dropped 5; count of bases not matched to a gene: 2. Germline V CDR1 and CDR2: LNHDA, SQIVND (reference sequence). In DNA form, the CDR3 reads TGTGCCAGTAGTATAGGTGGACAGGATAATTCACCCCTCCACTTT. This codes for CASSIGGQDNSPLHF. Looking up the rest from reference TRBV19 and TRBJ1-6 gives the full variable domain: DGGITQSPKYLFRKEGQNVTLSCEQNLNHDAMYWYRQDPGQGLRLIYYSQIVNDFQKGDIAEGYSVSREKKESFPLTVTSAQKNPTAFYLCASSIGGQDNSPLHFGNGTRLTVT.

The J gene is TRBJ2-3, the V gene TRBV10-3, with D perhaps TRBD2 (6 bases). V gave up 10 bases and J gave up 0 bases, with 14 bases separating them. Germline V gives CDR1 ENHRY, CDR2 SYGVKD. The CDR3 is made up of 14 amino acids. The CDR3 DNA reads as TGTGCCACCGGGAGCGGAGCTAGCACAGATACGCAGTATTTT. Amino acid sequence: CATGSGASTDTQYF.

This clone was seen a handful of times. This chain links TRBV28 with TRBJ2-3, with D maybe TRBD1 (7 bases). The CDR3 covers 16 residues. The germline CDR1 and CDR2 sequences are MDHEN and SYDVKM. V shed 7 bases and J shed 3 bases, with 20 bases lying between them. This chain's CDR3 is CASTLSNQGGTDTQYF. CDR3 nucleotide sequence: TGTGCCAGCACCCTATCTAACCAGGGGGGAACAGATACGCAGTATTTT.

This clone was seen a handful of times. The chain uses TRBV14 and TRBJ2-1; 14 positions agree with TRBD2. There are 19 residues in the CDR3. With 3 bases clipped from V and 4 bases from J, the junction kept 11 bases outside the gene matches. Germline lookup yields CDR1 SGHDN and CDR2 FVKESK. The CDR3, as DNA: TGTGCCAGCAGCCATCGAGCGACTAGCGGGGGGGCCGCGTACAATGAGCAGTTCTTC. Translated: CASSHRATSGGAAYNEQFF.

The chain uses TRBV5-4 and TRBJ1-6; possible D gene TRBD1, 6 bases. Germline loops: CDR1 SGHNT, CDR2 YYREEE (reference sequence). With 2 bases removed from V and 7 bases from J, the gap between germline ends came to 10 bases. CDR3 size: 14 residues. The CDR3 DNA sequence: TGTGCCAGCAGCTTCGGGACACCAAATTCACCCCTCCACTTT. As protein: CASSFGTPNSPLHF.

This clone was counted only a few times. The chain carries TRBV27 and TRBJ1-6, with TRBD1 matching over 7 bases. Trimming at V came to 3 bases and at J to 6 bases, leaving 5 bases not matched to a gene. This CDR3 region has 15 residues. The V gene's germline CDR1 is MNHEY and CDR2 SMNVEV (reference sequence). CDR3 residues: CASSFSDRVNSPLHF. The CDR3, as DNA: TGTGCCAGCAGTTTCAGTGACAGGGTTAATTCACCCCTCCACTTT.

The CDR3 is CASSHPRGGLGEQFF. As DNA, the CDR3 is TGTGCCAGCAGCCACCCCCGGGGGGGCTTAGGTGAGCAGTTCTTC. The chain links TRBV7-8 to TRBJ2-1, with 8 bases lining up with TRBD2. Germline CDR1 is SGHVS and CDR2 is FQNEAQ. The CDR3 is 15 amino acids. With V trimmed by 5 bases and J by 9 bases, 12 bases remained unmatched.

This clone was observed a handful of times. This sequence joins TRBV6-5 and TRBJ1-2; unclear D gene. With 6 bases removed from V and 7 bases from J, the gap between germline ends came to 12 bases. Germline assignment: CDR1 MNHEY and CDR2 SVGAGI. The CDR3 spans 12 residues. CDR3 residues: CASSSQRSGYTF. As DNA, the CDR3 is TGTGCCAGCAGCTCACAAAGGAGTGGCTACACCTTC.

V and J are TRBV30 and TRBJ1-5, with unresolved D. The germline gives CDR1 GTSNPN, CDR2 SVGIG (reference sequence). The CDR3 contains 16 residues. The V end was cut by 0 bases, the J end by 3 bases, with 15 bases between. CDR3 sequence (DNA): TGTGCCTGGAGTGTATTCGGCAGTTGGGCCAATCAGCCCCAGCATTTT. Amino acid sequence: CAWSVFGSWANQPQHF.

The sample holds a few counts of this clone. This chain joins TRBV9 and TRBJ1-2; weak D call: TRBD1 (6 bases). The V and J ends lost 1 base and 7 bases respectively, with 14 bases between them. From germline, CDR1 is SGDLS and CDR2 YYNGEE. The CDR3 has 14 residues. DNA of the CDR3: TGTGCCAGCAGCGTATCCTCGCTAGGGGGTGGCTACACCTTC. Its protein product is CASSVSSLGGGYTF.

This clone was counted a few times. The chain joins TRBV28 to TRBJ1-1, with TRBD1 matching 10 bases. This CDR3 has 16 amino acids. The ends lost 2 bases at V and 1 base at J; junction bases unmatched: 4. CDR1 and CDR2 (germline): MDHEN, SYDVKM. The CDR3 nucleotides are TGTGCCAGCAGTTTAATATGGACAGGGGGGAACACTGAAGCTTTCTTT. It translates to CASSLIWTGGNTEAFF.